Sequencing of this TCR beta chain was carried out in a study of T-cell memory formation after mild COVID-19. Across the study: The two donors had largely donor-specific TCR clusters.

TCRdb re-analysed the 5' RACE reads in MiXCR, keeping a single row per CDR3 protein. The sample has 70,000 to 100,000 distinct CDR3 sequences, about an eighth seen once. CDR3 size: 15 residues. CDR1 and CDR2 from the germline V gene are SEHNR and FQNEAQ (reference sequence). V was pared by 5 bases and J by 3 bases, with 2 bases of the junction left unmatched. Turning to this clonotype: The target antigen is unknown.

Study-level points and caveats: Mainly CM and EM harbored the contracting CD4+ clones; mainly EMRA harbored the CD8+ ones. The study detected some responding clones in pre-infection memory, suggesting cross-reactive memory joined.

The sequence was obtained from an adult woman who had mild COVID-19 (a few samples of this study predate the infection). Cell type and time point are not known. The V call is TRBV7-9, the J call TRBJ2-3; 13 nucleotides align to TRBD2. Sequencing was done on a sample of PBMCs or a T cell subset sorted from them (not recorded which). Written as DNA, the CDR3 is TGTGCCAGCAGCGCACTAGCGGGGGGGACAGATACGCAGTATTTT. It translates to CASSALAGGTDTQYF.